This T cell receptor (beta chain) was obtained from a study of identical twins. Study-level findings and limits: Without tracking the same donors, conclusions rested on cross-sectional statistical analysis.

TCRdb analysed the 5' RACE reads with MiXCR anew, one entry per CDR3 protein. The sample holds 1.5 million to 2 million distinct CDR3 sequences, more than 30% seen once. Many counts were recorded for this clonotype. The target antigen is unknown. The germline V gene has CDR1 SQVTM and CDR2 ANQGSEA. The V end lost 1 base, the J end lost 2 bases, and 13 bases lay between the germline ends. The CDR3 is made up of 15 amino acids. The specimen sequenced was cord blood. This sequence was found in a newborn girl in good health. The V and J genes are TRBV29-1 and TRBJ2-3; D is ambiguous. The CDR3, as DNA: TGCAGCGTTGAAGGAGTATTATCCGACACAGATACGCAGTATTTT. Protein sequence: CSVEGVLSDTDTQYF.